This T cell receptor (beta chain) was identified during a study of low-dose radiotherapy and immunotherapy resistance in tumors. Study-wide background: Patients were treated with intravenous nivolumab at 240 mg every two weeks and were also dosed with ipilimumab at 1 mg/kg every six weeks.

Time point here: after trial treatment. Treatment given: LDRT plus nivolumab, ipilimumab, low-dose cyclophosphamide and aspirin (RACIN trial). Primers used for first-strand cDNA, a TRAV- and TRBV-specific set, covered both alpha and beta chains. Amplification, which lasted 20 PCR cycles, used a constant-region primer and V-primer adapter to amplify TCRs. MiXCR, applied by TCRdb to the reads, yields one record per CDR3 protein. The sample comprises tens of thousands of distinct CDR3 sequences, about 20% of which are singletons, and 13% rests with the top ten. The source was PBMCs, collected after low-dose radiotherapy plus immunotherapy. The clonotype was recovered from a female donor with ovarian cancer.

In DNA, the CDR3 is TGTGCCAGCAGCCAAGAAGGGCAGTCCAATGAAAAACTGTTTTTT. This codes for CASSQEGQSNEKLFF. The chain employs TRBV14 and TRBJ1-4; D unclear. The CDR3 runs to 15 residues. The germline V and J ends were trimmed by 0 bases and 5 bases, with 10 bases remaining between them. CDR1 and CDR2 from the germline V gene are SGHDN and FVKESK.